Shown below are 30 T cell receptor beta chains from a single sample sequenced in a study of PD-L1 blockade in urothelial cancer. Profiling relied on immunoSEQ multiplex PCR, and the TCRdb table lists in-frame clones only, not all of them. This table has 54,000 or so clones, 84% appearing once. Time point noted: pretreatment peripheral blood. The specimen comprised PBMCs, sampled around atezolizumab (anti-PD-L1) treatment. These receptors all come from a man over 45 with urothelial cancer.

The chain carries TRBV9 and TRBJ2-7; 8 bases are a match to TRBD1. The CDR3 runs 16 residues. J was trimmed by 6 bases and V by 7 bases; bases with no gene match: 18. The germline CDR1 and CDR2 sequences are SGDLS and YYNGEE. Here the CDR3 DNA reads TGTGCCAGCGCGGTGGGACAGGTTTTTGGTTCGGGCGAGCAGTACTTC. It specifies CASAVGQVFGSGEQYF.

CDR3 coding DNA: TGTGCCTGGGGGCCGATTATAGCGGGAGGGCGGGGTACGCAGTATTTT. This gives the protein CAWGPIIAGGRGTQYF. The J gene is TRBJ2-3, the V gene TRBV30; TRBD2 agrees at 11 bases. The CDR3 loop spans 16 amino acids. Losses at the gene ends were 5 bases for V and 8 bases for J; bases not matched to a gene: 15. Germline CDR1 reads GTSNPN; CDR2 reads SVGIG (reference sequence).

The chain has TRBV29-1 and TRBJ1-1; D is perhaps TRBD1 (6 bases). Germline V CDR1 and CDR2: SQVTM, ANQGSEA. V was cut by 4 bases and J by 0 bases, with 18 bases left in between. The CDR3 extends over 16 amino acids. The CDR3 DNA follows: TGCAGCGTTGTAGGTGGGACAAACCGTATGAACACTGAAGCTTTCTTT. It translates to CSVVGGTNRMNTEAFF.

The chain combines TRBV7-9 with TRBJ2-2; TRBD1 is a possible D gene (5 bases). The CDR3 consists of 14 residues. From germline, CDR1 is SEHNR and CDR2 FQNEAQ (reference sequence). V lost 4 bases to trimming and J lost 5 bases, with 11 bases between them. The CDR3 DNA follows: TGTGCCAGCAGCTCCCCGGCAGGGACCGGGGAGCTGTTTTTT. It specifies CASSSPAGTGELFF.

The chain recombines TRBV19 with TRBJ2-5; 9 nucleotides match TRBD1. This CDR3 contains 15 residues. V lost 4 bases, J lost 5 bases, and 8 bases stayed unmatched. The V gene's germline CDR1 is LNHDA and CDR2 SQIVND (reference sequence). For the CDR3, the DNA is TGTGCCAGTAGTAAATATTTAGGACAGGGGGAGACCCAGTACTTC. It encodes CASSKYLGQGETQYF.

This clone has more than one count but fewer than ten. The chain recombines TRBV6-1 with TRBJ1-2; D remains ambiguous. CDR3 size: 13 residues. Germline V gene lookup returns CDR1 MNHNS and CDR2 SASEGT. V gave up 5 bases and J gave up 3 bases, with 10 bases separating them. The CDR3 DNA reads TGTGCCAGCAGTAAAAGCGCTGACTATGGCTACACCTTC. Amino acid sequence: CASSKSADYGYTF.

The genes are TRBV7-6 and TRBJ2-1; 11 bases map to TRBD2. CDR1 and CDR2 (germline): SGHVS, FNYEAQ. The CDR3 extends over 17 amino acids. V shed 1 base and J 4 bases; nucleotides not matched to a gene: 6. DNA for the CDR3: TGTGCCAGCAGCTTAGGTAGCGGGAGGGGGGTATACAATGAGCAGTTCTTC. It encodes CASSLGSGRGVYNEQFF.

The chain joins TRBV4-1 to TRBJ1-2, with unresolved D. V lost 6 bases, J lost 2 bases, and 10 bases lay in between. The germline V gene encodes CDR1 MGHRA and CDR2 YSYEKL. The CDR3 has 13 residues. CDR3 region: CASSRSGNYGYTF. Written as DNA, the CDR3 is TGCGCCAGCAGTAGATCGGGAAACTATGGCTACACCTTC.

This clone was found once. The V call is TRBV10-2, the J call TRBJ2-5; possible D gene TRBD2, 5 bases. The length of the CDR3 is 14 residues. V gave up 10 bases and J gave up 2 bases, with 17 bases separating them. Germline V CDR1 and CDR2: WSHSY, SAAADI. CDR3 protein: CATGAGAFQETQYF. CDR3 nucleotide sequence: TGCGCCACCGGCGCGGGTGCTTTTCAAGAGACCCAGTACTTC.

The CDR3 bases are TGTGCCAGCAGCCAAGATGCTAGCGGGGGGGCCGCCGAGCAGTACTTC. It is translated as CASSQDASGGAAEQYF. The chain carries TRBV4-2 and TRBJ2-7; 12 positions match TRBD2. Trimming removed 0 bases from V and 6 bases from J; junction bases left unmatched: 6. Germline CDR1 reads LGHNA; CDR2 reads YNFKEQ. The CDR3 runs to 16 residues.

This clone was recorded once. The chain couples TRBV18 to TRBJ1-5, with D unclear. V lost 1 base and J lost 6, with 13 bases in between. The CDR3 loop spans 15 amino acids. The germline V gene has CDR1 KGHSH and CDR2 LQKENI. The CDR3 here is CASSPREVDGQPQHF. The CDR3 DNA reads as TGTGCCAGCTCACCACGGGAGGTAGACGGTCAGCCCCAGCATTTT.

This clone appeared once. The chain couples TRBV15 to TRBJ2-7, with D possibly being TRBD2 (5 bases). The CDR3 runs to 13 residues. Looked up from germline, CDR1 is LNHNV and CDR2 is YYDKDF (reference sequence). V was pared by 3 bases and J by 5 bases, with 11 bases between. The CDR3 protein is CATSRASFHEQYF. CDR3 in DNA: TGTGCCACCAGCAGGGCTAGCTTCCACGAGCAGTACTTC.

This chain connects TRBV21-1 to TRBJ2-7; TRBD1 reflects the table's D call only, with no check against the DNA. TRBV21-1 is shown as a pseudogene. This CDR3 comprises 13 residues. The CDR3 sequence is CASSKDRGYEQYF. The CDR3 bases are TGTGCCAGCAGCAAGGACAGGGGTTACGAGCAGTACTTC.

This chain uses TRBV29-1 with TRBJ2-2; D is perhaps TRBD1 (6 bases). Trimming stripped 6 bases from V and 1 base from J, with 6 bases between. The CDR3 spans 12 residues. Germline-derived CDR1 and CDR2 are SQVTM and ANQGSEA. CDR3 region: CSVGQNTGELFF. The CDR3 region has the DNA TGCAGCGTGGGACAGAACACCGGGGAGCTGTTTTTT.

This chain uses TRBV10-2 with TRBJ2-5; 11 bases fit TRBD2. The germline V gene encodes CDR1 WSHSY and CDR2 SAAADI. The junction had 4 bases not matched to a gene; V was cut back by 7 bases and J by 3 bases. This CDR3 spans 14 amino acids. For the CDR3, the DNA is TGCGCCAGCAACCAACTAGCGGGAGAAGAGACCCAGTACTTC. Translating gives CASNQLAGEETQYF.

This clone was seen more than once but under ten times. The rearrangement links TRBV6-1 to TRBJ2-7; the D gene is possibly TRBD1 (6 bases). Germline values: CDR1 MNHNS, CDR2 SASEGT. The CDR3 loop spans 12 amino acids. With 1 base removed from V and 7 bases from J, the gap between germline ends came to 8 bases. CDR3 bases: TGTGCCAGCAGTGAAGAAAGGGGGGAGCAGTACTTC. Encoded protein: CASSEERGEQYF.

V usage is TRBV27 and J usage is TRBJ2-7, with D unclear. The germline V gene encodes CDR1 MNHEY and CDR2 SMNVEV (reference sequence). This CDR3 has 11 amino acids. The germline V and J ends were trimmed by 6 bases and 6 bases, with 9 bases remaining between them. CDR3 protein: CASSIGGEQYF. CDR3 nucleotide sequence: TGTGCCAGCAGCATCGGTGGCGAGCAGTACTTC.

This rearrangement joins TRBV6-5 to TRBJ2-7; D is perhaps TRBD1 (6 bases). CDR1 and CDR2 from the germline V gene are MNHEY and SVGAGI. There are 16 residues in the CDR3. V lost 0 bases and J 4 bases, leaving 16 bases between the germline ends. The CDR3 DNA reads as TGTGCCAGCAGTTACTCGATAGGGGGAAACTCTTACGAGCAGTACTTC. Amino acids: CASSYSIGGNSYEQYF.

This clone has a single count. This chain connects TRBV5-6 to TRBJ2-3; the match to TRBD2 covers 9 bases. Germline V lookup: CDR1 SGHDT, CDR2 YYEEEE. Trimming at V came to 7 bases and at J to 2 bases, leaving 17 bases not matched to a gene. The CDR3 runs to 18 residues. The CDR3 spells CASVLRLAVASDTDTQYF. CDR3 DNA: TGTGCCAGCGTCTTGAGACTAGCGGTAGCCTCTGACACAGATACGCAGTATTTT.

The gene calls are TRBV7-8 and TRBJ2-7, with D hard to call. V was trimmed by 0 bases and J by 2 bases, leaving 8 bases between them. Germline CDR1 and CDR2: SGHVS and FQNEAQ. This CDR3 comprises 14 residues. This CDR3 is CASSLAPGAYEQYF. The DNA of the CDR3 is TGTGCCAGCAGCTTAGCCCCCGGAGCCTACGAGCAGTACTTC.

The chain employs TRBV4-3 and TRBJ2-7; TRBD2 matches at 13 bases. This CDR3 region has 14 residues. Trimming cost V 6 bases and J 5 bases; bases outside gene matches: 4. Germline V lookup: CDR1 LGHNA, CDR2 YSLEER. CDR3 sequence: CASSLLAGGDEQYF. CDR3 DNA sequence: TGCGCCAGCAGTTTACTAGCGGGAGGGGACGAGCAGTACTTC.

The CDR3 loop is CAIKKTGESVGYTF. The CDR3 DNA follows: TGTGCCATCAAGAAGACAGGGGAATCGGTGGGCTACACCTTC. The chain combines TRBV10-3 with TRBJ1-2; 8 nucleotides agree with TRBD1. Trimming removed 7 bases from V and 8 bases from J; junction bases left unmatched: 12. Germline V CDR1 and CDR2: ENHRY, SYGVKD. The CDR3 has 14 residues.

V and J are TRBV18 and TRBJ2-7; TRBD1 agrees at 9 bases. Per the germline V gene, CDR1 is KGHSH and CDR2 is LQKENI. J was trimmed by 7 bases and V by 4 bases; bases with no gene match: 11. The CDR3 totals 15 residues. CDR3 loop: CASSLSGTGSGEQYF. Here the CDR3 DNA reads TGTGCCAGCTCACTTTCCGGGACAGGGTCCGGAGAGCAGTACTTC.

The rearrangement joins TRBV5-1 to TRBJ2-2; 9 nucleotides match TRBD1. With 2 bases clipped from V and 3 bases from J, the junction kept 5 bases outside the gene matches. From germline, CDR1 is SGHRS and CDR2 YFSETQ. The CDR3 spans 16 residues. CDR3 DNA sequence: TGCGCCAGCAGCTTATACAGGGGGCGCGACACCGGGGAGCTGTTTTTT. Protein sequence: CASSLYRGRDTGELFF.

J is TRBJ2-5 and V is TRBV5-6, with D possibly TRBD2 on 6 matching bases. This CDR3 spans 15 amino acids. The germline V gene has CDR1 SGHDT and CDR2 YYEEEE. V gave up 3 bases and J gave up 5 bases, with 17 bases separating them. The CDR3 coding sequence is TGTGCCAGCAGCTCATGGGGACCCGCGGGGGAGACCCAGTACTTC. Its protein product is CASSSWGPAGETQYF. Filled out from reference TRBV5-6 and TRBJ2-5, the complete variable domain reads DAGVTQSPTHLIKTRGQQVTLRCSPKSGHDTVSWYQQALGQGPQFIFQYYEEEERQRGNFPDRFSGHQFPNYSSELNVNALLLGDSALYLCASSSWGPAGETQYFGPGTRLLVL.

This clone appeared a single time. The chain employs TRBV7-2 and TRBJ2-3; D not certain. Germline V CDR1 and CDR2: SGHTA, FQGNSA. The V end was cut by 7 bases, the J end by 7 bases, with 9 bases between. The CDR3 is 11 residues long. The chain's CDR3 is CASTEAYTQYF. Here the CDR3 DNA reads TGTGCCAGCACCGAAGCGTATACGCAGTATTTT.

CDR3 nucleotides: TGCGCCAGCAGTGAGGTAGCGGGTCGAACAGATACGCAGTATTTT. Amino acids: CASSEVAGRTDTQYF. The V gene is TRBV10-1, the J gene TRBJ2-3; 7 bases are a match to TRBD2. The germline V gene has CDR1 WNHNN and CDR2 SYGVQD (reference sequence). The CDR3 spans 15 residues. J lost 3 bases, V lost 2 bases, and 5 bases had no gene match.

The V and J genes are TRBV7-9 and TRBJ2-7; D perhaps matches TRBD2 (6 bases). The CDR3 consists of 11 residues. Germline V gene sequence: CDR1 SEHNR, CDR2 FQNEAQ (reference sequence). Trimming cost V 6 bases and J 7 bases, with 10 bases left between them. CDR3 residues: CASREGLEQYF. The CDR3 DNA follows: TGTGCCAGCAGGGAGGGGTTGGAGCAGTACTTC.

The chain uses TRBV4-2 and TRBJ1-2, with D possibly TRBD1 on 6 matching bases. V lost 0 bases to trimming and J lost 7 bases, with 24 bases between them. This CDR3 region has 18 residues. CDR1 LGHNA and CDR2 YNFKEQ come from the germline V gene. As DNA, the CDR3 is TGTGCCAGCAGCCAAGAACGGTTGCGGGGGCAGGACTATTTTGGCTACACCTTC. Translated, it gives CASSQERLRGQDYFGYTF.

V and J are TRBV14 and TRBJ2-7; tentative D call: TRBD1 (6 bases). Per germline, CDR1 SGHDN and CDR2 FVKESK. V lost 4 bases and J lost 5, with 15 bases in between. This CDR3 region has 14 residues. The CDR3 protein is CASSPYRVGDEQYF. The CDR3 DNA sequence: TGTGCCAGCAGCCCGTACAGGGTTGGGGACGAGCAGTACTTC. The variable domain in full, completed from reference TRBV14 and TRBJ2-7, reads EAGVTQFPSHSVIEKGQTVTLRCDPISGHDNLYWYRRVMGKEIKFLLHFVKESKQDESGMPNNRFLAERTGGTYSTLKVQPAELEDSGVYFCASSPYRVGDEQYFGPGTRLTVT.